A single sample is the source of the 20 T cell receptor beta chains below, sequenced in a study of beta chain features in type 1 diabetes. Of the isolated RNA, all was reverse transcribed, and so the sequenced material was expressed TCRB transcripts. The assay was immunoSEQ multiplex PCR, and TCRdb's table has in-frame clones only and misses some. Of 310,000 or so clones in the sample, 9.3% were seen once. Points from the study as a whole: When Type 1 diabetes patients were examined, their TCRB CDR3s proved moderately but significantly shorter in all four CD4+ subsets.

For these TCRs, the target antigens are not known. Sequencing input: central memory CD4+ T cells from blood. The receptor set was obtained from a man aged 25 to 40 with type 1 diabetes.

This clone was observed a handful of times. This chain connects TRBV30 to TRBJ2-7, with TRBD1 matching 8 bases. The CDR3 has 14 amino acids. Germline V gene sequence: CDR1 GTSNPN, CDR2 SVGIG (reference sequence). V lost 3 bases to trimming and J lost 4 bases; unmatched junction nucleotides: 8. CDR3 amino acids: CAWRLGDRFYEQYF. CDR3 sequence (DNA): TGTGCCTGGAGACTAGGGGACAGGTTTTACGAGCAGTACTTC.

V is TRBV9 and J is TRBJ2-3, with D hard to call. Germline V lookup: CDR1 SGDLS, CDR2 YYNGEE. The CDR3 extends over 16 amino acids. V lost 1 base, J lost 1 base, and 13 bases lay in between. Here the CDR3 reads CASSVSVKGGTDTQYF. CDR3 nucleotide sequence: TGTGCCAGCAGCGTATCTGTGAAAGGCGGCACAGATACGCAGTATTTT.

The V call is TRBV5-1, the J call TRBJ1-2, with D unclear. The CDR3 spans 13 residues. The ends were cut back, 3 bases at V and 1 base at J, with 7 bases in the middle. The germline CDR1 and CDR2 sequences are SGHRS and YFSETQ. The CDR3 sequence: CASSYTSNYGYTF. The CDR3 bases are TGCGCCAGCAGCTATACGAGTAACTATGGCTACACCTTC.

This clone was seen a handful of times. The rearrangement uses TRBV6-5 and TRBJ1-3; maybe TRBD1 (6 bases). Trimming removed 2 bases from V and 4 bases from J, with 9 bases in between. The germline gives CDR1 MNHEY, CDR2 SVGAGI. The CDR3 extends over 14 amino acids. The DNA of the CDR3 is TGTGCCAGCAGTTACGGGGGCGACGGAAACACCATATATTTT. This codes for CASSYGGDGNTIYF.

There are a few counts of this clone. The chain has TRBV5-1 and TRBJ2-7; D may be TRBD1 (6 bases). Germline V gene sequence: CDR1 SGHRS, CDR2 YFSETQ. The V gene lost 4 bases and the J gene lost 2 bases, with 16 bases spanning the gap. This CDR3 region has 15 residues. Here the CDR3 DNA reads TGCGCCAGCAGCATGGACAGTGGATTCACCTACGAGCAGTACTTC. Protein product: CASSMDSGFTYEQYF.

This clone was counted only a few times. The genes are TRBV29-1 and TRBJ2-7, with D possibly being TRBD1 (5 bases). The CDR3 is 13 residues long. The germline CDR1 and CDR2 sequences are SQVTM and ANQGSEA. The V and J ends lost 7 bases and 4 bases respectively, with 17 bases between them. CDR3 nucleotides: TGCAGCGCTAGTGCAGGGTACGGGTACGAGCAGTACTTC. This encodes CSASAGYGYEQYF.

This clone turned up a few times. The chain carries TRBV10-3 and TRBJ1-1; D not certain. With 5 bases removed from V and 5 bases from J, the gap between germline ends came to 9 bases. Germline-derived CDR1 and CDR2 are ENHRY and SYGVKD. The CDR3 runs to 12 residues. CDR3 in DNA: TGTGCCATCAGTAAGGCGCAGACTGAAGCTTTCTTT. It translates to CAISKAQTEAFF.

The rearrangement links TRBV4-1 to TRBJ2-3; no clear D gene. Per germline, CDR1 MGHRA and CDR2 YSYEKL. V was trimmed by 3 bases and J by 0 bases, leaving 16 bases between them. There are 17 residues in the CDR3. The CDR3 DNA sequence: TGCGCCAGCAGCCACTCCAACAGCGCTACTAGCACAGATACGCAGTATTTT. This sequence encodes CASSHSNSATSTDTQYF.

A few counts support this clone. The chain carries TRBV5-6 and TRBJ2-1, with TRBD2 identical over 8 bases. CDR3 length equals 15 residues. V gave up 2 bases and J gave up 7 bases; unmatched junction bases: 8. Germline-derived CDR1 and CDR2 are SGHDT and YYEEEE. The CDR3 bases are TGTGCCAGCAGCTTAAGCGGGGGCATTGGGAATGAGCAGTTCTTC. It codes for CASSLSGGIGNEQFF.

This clone appeared a few times. The V and J genes are TRBV7-2 and TRBJ2-7, with D unclear. Per germline, CDR1 SGHTA and CDR2 FQGNSA. Deletions cut 6 bases from V and 6 bases from J, with 21 bases between. CDR3 length: 15 amino acids. The CDR3 sequence is CASSSRFFDGAEQYF. The CDR3 DNA is TGTGCCAGCAGTTCTAGGTTTTTTGACGGAGCCGAGCAGTACTTC.

The V gene is TRBV5-4, the J gene TRBJ1-2; 9 bases fit TRBD1. V gave up 4 bases and J gave up 3 bases; unmatched junction bases: 7. The CDR3 totals 15 residues. CDR1 and CDR2 from the germline V gene are SGHNT and YYREEE (reference sequence). The CDR3 reads CASSNTGGRDYGYTF. The CDR3 DNA follows: TGTGCCAGCAGCAATACAGGGGGCAGGGACTATGGCTACACCTTC.

This clone was observed at least ten times. The V call is TRBV4-3, the J call TRBJ2-7, with D unclear. V was clipped by 4 bases and J by 2 bases, with 9 bases between them. Germline V CDR1 and CDR2: LGHNA, YSLEER. The CDR3 sequence is 13 residues long. The CDR3 loop is CASSRDPAYEQYF. For the CDR3, the DNA is TGCGCCAGCAGCCGGGATCCGGCCTACGAGCAGTACTTC.

This clone occurred a few times. The CDR3 DNA sequence: TGTGCCAGCAGCCCGGACGGACGCAATCAGCCCCAGCATTTT. Amino acids: CASSPDGRNQPQHF. V gene TRBV7-8 combines with J gene TRBJ1-5; D not certain. Germline CDR1 is SGHVS and CDR2 is FQNEAQ. There are 14 residues in the CDR3. V lost 5 bases to trimming and J lost 2 bases, with 10 bases between them.

The CDR3 is CASSSSHSPGDYEQYF. The DNA of the CDR3 is TGTGCCAGCAGCTCCTCCCACAGTCCGGGGGACTACGAGCAGTACTTC. This chain links TRBV6-7 with TRBJ2-7; possibly TRBD2 for D (6 bases). TRBV6-7 is reported as an ORF; its role is uncertain. V was clipped by 6 bases and J by 3 bases, with 21 bases between them. The CDR3 consists of 16 residues.

The V gene is TRBV12-5, the J gene TRBJ1-2; D unclear. CDR3 size: 12 residues. V lost 7 bases, J lost 7 bases, and 13 bases lay in between. In germline, CDR1 is LGHNT, CDR2 FRNRAP. The CDR3: CASARPDGGYTF. CDR3 nucleotide sequence: TGTGCTAGTGCTCGACCAGATGGTGGCTACACCTTC.

This clone was seen a few times. The chain carries TRBV9 and TRBJ2-5; TRBD2 matches 11 bases. The CDR3 extends over 15 amino acids. Germline CDR1 reads SGDLS; CDR2 reads YYNGEE. J lost 4 bases, V lost 3 bases, and 5 bases had no gene match. The DNA of the CDR3 is TGTGCCAGCAGCGGCCGACTAGCGGGGTTAGAGACCCAGTACTTC. Translation: CASSGRLAGLETQYF.

This clone was recorded a few times. J is TRBJ2-1 and V is TRBV7-6; perhaps TRBD2 as D (6 bases). The CDR3 extends over 15 amino acids. V lost 0 bases and J 5 bases, leaving 11 bases between the germline ends. From germline, CDR1 is SGHVS and CDR2 FNYEAQ. In DNA, the CDR3 is TGTGCCAGCAGCTTAGCGCCGGGACTGAACAATGAGCAGTTCTTC. Protein product: CASSLAPGLNNEQFF.

This clone occurred a few times. This chain connects TRBV10-3 to TRBJ1-2; TRBD1 matches at 10 bases. CDR1 and CDR2 (germline): ENHRY, SYGVKD. The CDR3 runs to 13 residues. V lost 6 bases to trimming and J lost 7 bases; unmatched junction nucleotides: 5. The CDR3 DNA reads as TGTGCCATCAGCGGACAGGGGGACGGTGGCTACACCTTC. This sequence encodes CAISGQGDGGYTF.

This rearrangement joins TRBV30 to TRBJ2-7; a possible D gene is TRBD2 (5 bases). CDR1 is GTSNPN and CDR2 is SVGIG in the germline V gene (reference sequence). This CDR3 has 14 amino acids. Trimming took off 3 bases at V and 2 bases at J, with 14 bases between the two ends. The CDR3 is CAWRLVRDPYEQYF. For the CDR3, the DNA is TGTGCCTGGAGACTTGTGAGGGATCCCTACGAGCAGTACTTC.

This clone turned up a few times. This chain links TRBV5-4 with TRBJ2-7; a possible D gene is TRBD1 (6 bases). V was pared by 5 bases and J by 2 bases, with 14 bases between. Germline CDR1 is SGHNT and CDR2 is YYREEE (reference sequence). The CDR3 sequence is 14 residues long. Here the CDR3 reads CASSFDRLTYEQYF. The CDR3 DNA reads TGTGCCAGCAGTTTCGACAGGCTGACCTACGAGCAGTACTTC.